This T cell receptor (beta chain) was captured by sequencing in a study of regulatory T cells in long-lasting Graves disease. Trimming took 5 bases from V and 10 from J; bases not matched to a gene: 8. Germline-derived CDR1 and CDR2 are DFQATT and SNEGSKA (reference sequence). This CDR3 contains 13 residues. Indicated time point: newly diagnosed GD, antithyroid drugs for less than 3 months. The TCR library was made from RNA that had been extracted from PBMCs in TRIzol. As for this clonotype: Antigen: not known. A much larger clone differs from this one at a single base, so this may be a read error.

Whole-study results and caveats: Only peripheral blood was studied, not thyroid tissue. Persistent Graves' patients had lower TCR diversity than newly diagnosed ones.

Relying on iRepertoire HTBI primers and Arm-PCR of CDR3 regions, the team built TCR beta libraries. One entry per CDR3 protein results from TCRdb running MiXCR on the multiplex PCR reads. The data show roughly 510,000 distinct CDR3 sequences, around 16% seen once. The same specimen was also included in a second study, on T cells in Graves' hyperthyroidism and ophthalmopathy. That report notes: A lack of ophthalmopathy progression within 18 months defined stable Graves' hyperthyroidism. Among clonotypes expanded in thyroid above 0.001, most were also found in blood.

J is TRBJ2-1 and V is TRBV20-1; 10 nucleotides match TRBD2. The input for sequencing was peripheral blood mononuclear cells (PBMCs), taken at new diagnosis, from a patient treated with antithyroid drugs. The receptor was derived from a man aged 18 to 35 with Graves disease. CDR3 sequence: CSALLAGLGEQFF. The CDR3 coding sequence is TGCAGTGCTTTACTAGCGGGACTTGGGGAGCAGTTCTTC.